This T cell receptor (beta chain) was profiled in a study of blood T cells in healthy people across ages. Germline V CDR1 and CDR2: MNHEY, SMNVEV (reference sequence). Deletions cut 5 bases from V and 3 bases from J, with 7 bases between. This CDR3 contains 12 residues. This clonotype was recorded a few times. The authors ran a second PCR of 7 to 11 cycles using a sample-barcoded 5' primer and a J-beta primer mix. TCRdb reprocessed the 5' RACE reads via MiXCR and lists one record per CDR3 protein. This sample has 2 million or so distinct CDR3 sequences, with around half found just once. This sequence joins TRBV27 and TRBJ1-2; no reliable D call. This TCR was sampled from a woman in her thirties or forties in good health. Material: blood. The CDR3 nucleotides are TGTGCCAGCAGTCACGGGTACTATGGCTACACCTTC. Residues: CASSHGYYGYTF.